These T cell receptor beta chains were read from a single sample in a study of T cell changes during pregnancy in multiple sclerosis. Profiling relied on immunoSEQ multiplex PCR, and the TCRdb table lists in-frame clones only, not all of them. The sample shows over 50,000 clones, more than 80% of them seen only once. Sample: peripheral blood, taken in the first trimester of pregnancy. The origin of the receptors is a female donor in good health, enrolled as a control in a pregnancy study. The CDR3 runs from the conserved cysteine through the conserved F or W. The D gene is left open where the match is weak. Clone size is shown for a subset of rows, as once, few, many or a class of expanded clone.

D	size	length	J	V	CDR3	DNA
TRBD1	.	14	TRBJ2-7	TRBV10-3	CAISSGQGAYEQYF	TGTGCCATCAGCTCGGGACAGGGAGCCTACGAGCAGTACTTC
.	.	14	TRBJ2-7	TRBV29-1	CSVEESGVSGEQYF	TGCAGCGTTGAAGAGTCAGGGGTATCAGGCGAGCAGTACTTC
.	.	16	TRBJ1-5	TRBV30	CAWGGIRGKSNQPQHF	TGTGCCTGGGGGGGGATACGGGGAAAAAGCAATCAGCCCCAGCATTTT
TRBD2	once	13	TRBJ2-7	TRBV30	CAYVAGSSYEQYF	TGTGCCTATGTAGCGGGGAGCTCCTACGAGCAGTACTTC
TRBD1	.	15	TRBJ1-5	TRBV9	CASSGGTGGNQPQHF	TGTGCCAGCAGCGGAGGGACAGGGGGCAATCAGCCCCAGCATTTT
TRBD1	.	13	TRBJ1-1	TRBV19	CASHGTVNTEAFF	TGTGCCAGTCACGGGACAGTGAACACTGAAGCTTTCTTT
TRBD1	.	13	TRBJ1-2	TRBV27	CASSLTGEHGYTF	TGTGCCAGCAGTCTCACAGGGGAGCATGGCTACACCTTC
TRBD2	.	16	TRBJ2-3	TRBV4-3	CASSPWTSGELDTQYF	TGCGCCAGCAGCCCGTGGACTAGCGGGGAATTAGATACGCAGTATTTT
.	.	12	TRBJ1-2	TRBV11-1	CASSFQGRGYTF	TGTGCCAGCAGCTTCCAGGGCCGTGGCTACACCTTC
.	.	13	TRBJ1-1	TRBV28	CASQDTRNTEAFF	TGTGCCAGCCAGGACACCAGGAACACTGAAGCTTTCTTT
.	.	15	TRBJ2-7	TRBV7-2	CASSLGGGSGYEQYF	TGTGCCAGCAGCTTAGGAGGTGGCAGTGGTTACGAGCAGTACTTC
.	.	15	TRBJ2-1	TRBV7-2	CASSLERSSYNEQFF	TGTGCCAGCAGCCTAGAAAGGAGCTCCTACAATGAGCAGTTCTTC
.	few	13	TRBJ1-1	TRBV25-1	CASSPWGDGEAFF	TGTGCCAGCAGCCCTTGGGGGGACGGGGAAGCTTTCTTT
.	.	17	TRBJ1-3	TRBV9	CASSATILGGPGNTIYF	TGTGCCAGCAGCGCGACAATTTTGGGGGGTCCTGGAAACACCATATATTTT
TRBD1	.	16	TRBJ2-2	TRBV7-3	CASSPAGQGVGGELFF	TGTGCCAGCAGCCCAGCTGGGCAGGGGGTCGGCGGGGAGCTGTTTTTT
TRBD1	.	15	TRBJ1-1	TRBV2	CASRVTGATNTEAFF	TGTGCCAGCCGCGTTACAGGGGCGACGAACACTGAAGCTTTCTTT
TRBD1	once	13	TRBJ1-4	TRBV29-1	CSVRDRGNEKLFF	TGCAGCGTTCGGGACAGGGGAAATGAAAAACTGTTTTTT
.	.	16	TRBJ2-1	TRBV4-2	CASSQDRGGAYNEQFF	TGTGCCAGCAGCCAAGATAGGGGGGGCGCCTACAATGAGCAGTTCTTC
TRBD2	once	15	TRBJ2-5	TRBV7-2	CASSSLRGARETQYF	TGTGCCAGCAGCTCACTGCGGGGGGCTCGGGAGACCCAGTACTTC
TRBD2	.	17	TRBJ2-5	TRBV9	CASSPGSGDSYQETQYF	TGTGCCAGCAGCCCGGGGAGCGGGGACTCATACCAAGAGACCCAGTACTTC
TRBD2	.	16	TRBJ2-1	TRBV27	CASSSLAGGLYNEQFF	TGTGCCAGCAGTTCCCTAGCGGGGGGACTATACAATGAGCAGTTCTTC
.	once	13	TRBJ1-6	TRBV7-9	CASSLGGNSPLHF	TGTGCCAGCAGCCTCGGCGGAAATTCACCCCTCCACTTT
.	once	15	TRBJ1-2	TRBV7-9	CASSLQSGEGYGYTF	TGTGCCAGCAGCTTACAATCTGGTGAGGGCTATGGCTACACCTTC
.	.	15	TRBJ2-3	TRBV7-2	CASSLAGGPPDTQYF	TGTGCCAGCAGCTTAGCGGGGGGGCCCCCAGATACGCAGTATTTT
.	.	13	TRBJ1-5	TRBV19	CASSGGLNQPQHF	TGTGCCAGTAGTGGGGGACTTAATCAGCCCCAGCATTTT
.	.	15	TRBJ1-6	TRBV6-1	CASSESGSYNSPLHF	TGTGCCAGCAGTGAATCGGGCTCCTATAATTCACCCCTCCACTTT
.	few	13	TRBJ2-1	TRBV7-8	CASSLDRRNEQFF	TGTGCCAGCAGCTTGGACAGACGGAATGAGCAGTTCTTC
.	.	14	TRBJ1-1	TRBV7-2	CASSPEGLNTEAFF	TGTGCCAGCAGCCCAGAGGGCCTGAACACTGAAGCTTTCTTT
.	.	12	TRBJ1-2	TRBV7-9	CASLGGLGGYTF	TGTGCCAGCCTCGGGGGGCTGGGTGGCTACACCTTC
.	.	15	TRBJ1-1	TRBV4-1	CASSHKQGLGTEAFF	TGCGCCAGCAGCCATAAACAGGGTCTGGGCACTGAAGCTTTCTTT
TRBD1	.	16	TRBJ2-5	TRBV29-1	CSVGDRGSRGKETQYF	TGCAGCGTCGGGGACAGGGGGAGTAGGGGTAAAGAGACCCAGTACTTC
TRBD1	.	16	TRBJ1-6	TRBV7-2	CASSLGGTGVFSPLHF	TGTGCCAGCAGCTTAGGGGGGACAGGGGTATTTTCACCCCTCCACTTT
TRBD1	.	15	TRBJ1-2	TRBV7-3	CASSPGTGPTYGYTF	TGTGCCAGCAGCCCCGGGACAGGGCCCACCTATGGCTACACCTTC
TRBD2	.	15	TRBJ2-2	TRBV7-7	CASSALAGATGELFF	TGTGCTAGCAGCGCTCTAGCGGGGGCCACCGGGGAGCTGTTTTTT
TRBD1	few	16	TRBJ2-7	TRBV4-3	CASSQEGGTGGYEQYF	TGCGCCAGCAGCCAAGAGGGCGGGACAGGGGGCTACGAGCAGTACTTC
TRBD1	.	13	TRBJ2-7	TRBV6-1	CATSYRGQGEQYF	TGTGCCACCTCATACAGGGGGCAGGGGGAGCAGTACTTC
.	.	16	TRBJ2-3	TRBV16	CASSQSRIALTDTQYF	TGTGCCAGCAGCCAATCGCGGATAGCCCTTACAGATACGCAGTATTTT
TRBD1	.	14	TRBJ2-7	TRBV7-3	CASSSTGHPYEQYF	TGTGCCAGCAGCTCGACAGGGCACCCCTACGAGCAGTACTTC
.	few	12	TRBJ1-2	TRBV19	CASSQFLYGYTF	TGTGCCAGTAGTCAGTTCCTCTATGGCTACACCTTC
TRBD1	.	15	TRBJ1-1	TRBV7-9	CASSQRTGLDTEAFF	TGTGCCAGCAGTCAAAGGACAGGGTTGGACACTGAAGCTTTCTTT
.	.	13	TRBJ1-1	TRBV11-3	CASSWGQDTEAFF	TGTGCCAGCAGCTGGGGACAAGACACTGAAGCTTTCTTT
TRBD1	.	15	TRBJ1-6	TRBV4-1	CASSLTTGDNSPLHF	TGCGCCAGCAGCCTTACAACAGGGGACAATTCACCCCTCCACTTT
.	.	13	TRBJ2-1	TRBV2	CASSLASYNEQFF	TGTGCCAGCAGTCTAGCGTCCTACAATGAGCAGTTCTTC
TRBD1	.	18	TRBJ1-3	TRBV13	CASIKVVSRDRERNTIYF	TGTGCCAGCATCAAAGTCGTGTCCCGGGACAGGGAACGAAACACCATATATTTT
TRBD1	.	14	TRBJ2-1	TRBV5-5	CASSWDRNYNEQFF	TGTGCCAGCTCCTGGGACAGAAACTACAATGAGCAGTTCTTC
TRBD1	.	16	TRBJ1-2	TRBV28	CASSSPSGDRGDGYTF	TGTGCCAGCAGTTCCCCCTCCGGAGACAGGGGAGACGGCTACACCTTC